Listed below are T cell receptor beta chains from one sample, sequenced in a study of regulatory T cells in long-lasting Graves disease. TCRdb recomputed calls from the multiplex PCR reads with MiXCR, one row per CDR3 protein. This sample yields hundreds of thousands of distinct CDR3 sequences, of which 16% are seen a single time; 15% to 20% belongs to the top ten. The same data also contributed to another study, on T cells in Graves' hyperthyroidism and ophthalmopathy.

Source: peripheral blood mononuclear cells (PBMCs), taken at new diagnosis, from a patient treated with antithyroid drugs. These receptors originate from a woman aged 30 to 39 with Graves disease. Each CDR3 is given with its conserved first and last residue. A D gene is named only where the DNA matches it firmly. Clone size is shown for a subset of rows, as once, few, many or a class of expanded clone.

clone_size: few; j_call: TRBJ1-4; v_call: TRBV5-8; d_call: TRBD1; cdr3_nt: TGTGCCAGCAGCTTGTTCAGGGGGCAAGTAATCGAAAAACTGTTTTTT; cdr3_aa: CASSLFRGQVIEKLFF
clone_size: few; j_call: TRBJ1-4; v_call: TRBV24-1; d_call: TRBD1; cdr3_nt: TGTGCCACCAGTCCAGGGGGGACGAAAAATGAAAAACTGTTTTTT; cdr3_aa: CATSPGGTKNEKLFF
clone_size: few; j_call: TRBJ1-6; v_call: TRBV5-6; d_call: NA; cdr3_nt: TGTGCCAGCAGCCTTGCTACAGGGAATCTTTCACCCCTCCACTTT; cdr3_aa: CASSLATGNLSPLHF
clone_size: few; j_call: TRBJ2-1; v_call: TRBV7-3; d_call: TRBD2; cdr3_nt: TGTGCCAGCAGTTCGACTAGCGGGAGTCACAATGAGCAGTTCTTC; cdr3_aa: CASSSTSGSHNEQFF
clone_size: NA; j_call: TRBJ2-2; v_call: TRBV12-3/TRBV12-4; d_call: NA; cdr3_nt: TGTGCCAGCAGGACCGGGACAACGACCGGGGAGCTGTTTTTT; cdr3_aa: CASRTGTTTGELFF
clone_size: many; j_call: TRBJ1-5; v_call: TRBV30; d_call: TRBD1; cdr3_nt: TGTGCCTGGTCGAGGGGGCCGGGTCAGCCCCAGCATTTT; cdr3_aa: CAWSRGPGQPQHF
clone_size: few; j_call: TRBJ2-7; v_call: TRBV12-3/TRBV12-4; d_call: NA; cdr3_nt: TGTGCCAGCAGTTTGCCCGCGGGGGCAGGGAAATCCGAGCAGTACTTC; cdr3_aa: CASSLPAGAGKSEQYF
clone_size: NA; j_call: TRBJ2-2; v_call: TRBV12-3/TRBV12-4; d_call: NA; cdr3_nt: TGTGCCAGCAGCGGCCACAGCAGGGGGGAGAACACCGGGGAGCTGTTTTTT; cdr3_aa: CASSGHSRGENTGELFF
clone_size: NA; j_call: TRBJ2-7; v_call: TRBV6-5; d_call: NA; cdr3_nt: TGTGCCAACAGTTATCAGTCCTGGGGTGACGAGCAGTACTTC; cdr3_aa: CANSYQSWGDEQYF
clone_size: NA; j_call: TRBJ2-7; v_call: TRBV5-4; d_call: NA; cdr3_nt: TGTGCCAGCAGCTTGTTCGTGCAGCCCTACGAGCAGTACTTC; cdr3_aa: CASSLFVQPYEQYF
clone_size: NA; j_call: TRBJ2-5; v_call: TRBV19; d_call: NA; cdr3_nt: TGTGCCAGTAGTATTGCCCAGAAAGAGACCCAGTACTTC; cdr3_aa: CASSIAQKETQYF
clone_size: NA; j_call: TRBJ1-5; v_call: TRBV27; d_call: NA; cdr3_nt: TGTGCCAGCAGTTTAGGGGAGAGACAGCCCCAGCATTTT; cdr3_aa: CASSLGERQPQHF
clone_size: NA; j_call: TRBJ2-7; v_call: TRBV5-1; d_call: NA; cdr3_nt: TGCGCCAGCAGCTTGGCGTTTTCCGCAGCCTACGAGCAGTACTTC; cdr3_aa: CASSLAFSAAYEQYF
clone_size: many; j_call: TRBJ2-3; v_call: TRBV7-9; d_call: TRBD1; cdr3_nt: TGTGCCAGCCTCACTCTAGCCCAGAGACCGGGACAGGGGTCCGTAAGGGCATCAACGCAGTATTTT; cdr3_aa: CASLTLAQRPGQGSVRASTQYF
clone_size: few; j_call: TRBJ1-1; v_call: TRBV20-1; d_call: NA; cdr3_nt: TGCAGTGCTAGAGATCCCCCTTTGGAAGCTTTCTTT; cdr3_aa: CSARDPPLEAFF
clone_size: few; j_call: TRBJ2-3; v_call: TRBV18; d_call: NA; cdr3_nt: TGTGCCAGCTCACCGATCCCCAGCCCTAGCACAGATACGCAGTATTTT; cdr3_aa: CASSPIPSPSTDTQYF
clone_size: NA; j_call: TRBJ2-1; v_call: TRBV5-5; d_call: NA; cdr3_nt: TGTGCCAGCAGCCCCAGGACTTTTGGCAATGAGCAGCTCTTC; cdr3_aa: CASSPRTFGNEQLF
clone_size: many; j_call: TRBJ1-1; v_call: TRBV10-3; d_call: NA; cdr3_nt: TGTGCCATCAGTGAGGGCACTGAAGCTTTCTTT; cdr3_aa: CAISEGTEAFF
clone_size: few; j_call: TRBJ1-5; v_call: TRBV20-1; d_call: NA; cdr3_nt: TGCAGTGCTAGAGATGGGGGACACCCCATCAATCAGCCCCAGCTTTTT; cdr3_aa: CSARDGGHPINQPQLF
clone_size: many; j_call: TRBJ2-7; v_call: TRBV7-2; d_call: TRBD2; cdr3_nt: TGTGCCAGCAGCTTAGGGTCAGCGGGGACCTACGAGCAGTACTTC; cdr3_aa: CASSLGSAGTYEQYF
clone_size: many; j_call: TRBJ2-2; v_call: TRBV12-3/TRBV12-4; d_call: TRBD2; cdr3_nt: TGTGCCAGCAGTTTCCTCTACGGGAGGGCTTTACCCGGGGAGCTGTTTTTT; cdr3_aa: CASSFLYGRALPGELFF
clone_size: many; j_call: TRBJ2-5; v_call: TRBV28; d_call: NA; cdr3_nt: TGTGCCGTCCCAAGGGACCAAGAGACCCAGTACTTC; cdr3_aa: CAVPRDQETQYF